This TCR beta chain stems from a study of OX40 agonist ivuxolimab in advanced cancers. General notes on the study: Ivuxolimab, which targeted the costimulatory receptor OX40 (CD134), was an agonistic, fully human IgG2 monoclonal antibody. The paper describes the monotherapy dose-escalation part (N = 52 patients) of the phase I trial of ivuxolimab. Of the roughly 52 dose-escalation patients, hepatocellular carcinoma was present in around 20, melanoma in some 15, renal cell carcinoma in 9 and head and neck cancer in 9. Prior anti-PD-1, anti-PD-L1 or anti-CTLA-4 therapy was permitted, and checkpoint inhibitors had been received by roughly 40% of dose-escalation patients. Peripheral TCRbeta sequencing was intended to test whether TCR sequence diversity was altered and clonal T-cell expansion was caused by ivuxolimab. Intravenous ivuxolimab was administered to patients every 2 weeks at six dose levels: 0.01, 0.1, 0.3, 1.5, 3 and 10 mg/kg. A male proportion of nearly 85% and a mean age of 60 years, ranging from about 23 to 90, were recorded for the dose-escalation cohort. Partial responses occurred in three dose-escalation patients: two with cutaneous melanoma and one with hepatocellular carcinoma.

For this clone: The clone's antigen remains unknown. It has no much larger one-base neighbor in the sample; base qualities were not kept.

The study at large found these results: Which antigens the clonally expanded peripheral T cells were specific for was not determined. In the 0.1-3.0 mg/kg groups, partial responders were among the patients with the lowest normalized peripheral clonal expansion, particularly in CD8+ T cells. Low levels of normalized T-cell clonal expansion were also seen in some patients who did not respond. At doses from 0.1 to 3.0 mg/kg, clonal expansion was seen in both CD4+ and CD8+ blood T cells between baseline and week 6. After ivuxolimab, more expanded clones were found on average in CD8+ T cells than in CD4+ T cells.

Patients with a history of autoimmune disease or receiving systemic immunosuppression were excluded from the trial. Peripheral blood for TCR sequencing was collected from all dose cohorts at baseline, on cycle 4 day 1, and on cycle 7 day 1. Samples were obtained from an open-label, multicenter, first-in-human phase I dose-escalation trial of ivuxolimab. Adults with locally advanced or metastatic head and neck squamous cell, hepatocellular, melanoma or renal cell carcinoma were enrolled in the trial. Before TCR sequencing, CD4+ T cells and CD8+ T cells from peripheral blood were sorted into separate populations. Trimming takes 10 bases from V and 3 bases from J, and the germline ends sit 13 bases apart. Via the germline V gene, CDR1 is ENHRY and CDR2 SYGVKD. The CDR3 goes from the cysteine to the phenylalanine over 12 residues. Only the CDR3 region is kept as DNA, spanning 36 bases read in frame from base 1.

To sequence the TCRbeta CDR3 region, genomic DNA was isolated from the sorted cells. The immunoSEQ Assay was used for sequencing of TCRbeta CDR3 regions. TCRdb retrieved this table from immuneACCESS and kept in-frame rearrangements only. Not all clones are present; in checked studies, unresolved V genes account for under half, and no reason is known for the remainder. For this sample there are over 80,000 clones; 90% to 95% appear just once. The ten largest make up 0.43% of the sample. The source of this sequence is an adult with an advanced solid tumor such as melanoma, head and neck, liver or kidney cancer. Sequenced material: CD4+ or CD8+ T cells sorted from blood, taken in a trial of the OX40 agonist ivuxolimab. In this chain, TRBV10-3 is recombined with TRBJ2-7, and possibly TRBD2, on 6 matching bases. The nucleotide sequence reads as follows: TGTGCCACCGGGATGGGGGGCTACGAGCAGTACTTC. Protein translation: CATGMGGYEQYF.